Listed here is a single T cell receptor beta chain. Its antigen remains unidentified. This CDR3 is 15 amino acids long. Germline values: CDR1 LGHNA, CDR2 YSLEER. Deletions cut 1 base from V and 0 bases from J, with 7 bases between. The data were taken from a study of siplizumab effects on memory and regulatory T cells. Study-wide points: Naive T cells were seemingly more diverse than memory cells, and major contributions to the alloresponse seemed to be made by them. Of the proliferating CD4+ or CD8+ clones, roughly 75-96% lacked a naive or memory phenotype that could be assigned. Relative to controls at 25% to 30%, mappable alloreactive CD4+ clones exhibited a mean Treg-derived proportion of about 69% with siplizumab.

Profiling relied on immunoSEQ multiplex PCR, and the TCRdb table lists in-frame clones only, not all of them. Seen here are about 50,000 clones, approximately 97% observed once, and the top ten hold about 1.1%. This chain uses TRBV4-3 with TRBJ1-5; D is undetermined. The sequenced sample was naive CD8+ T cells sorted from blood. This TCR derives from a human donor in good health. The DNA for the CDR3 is TGCGCCAGCAGCCAAGCTCGTTATAGCAATCAGCCCCAGCATTTT. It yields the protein CASSQARYSNQPQHF.